A single T cell receptor (beta chain) is shown here with its context. What it binds is not known. This sample is part of a study of cytomegalovirus exposure and HLA in healthy donors. Researchers ran the PCR with 60 Vbeta and 13 Jbeta primers. The method was immunoSEQ multiplex PCR; TCRdb's version includes in-frame clones alone and lacks a portion of them. This repertoire shows roughly 60,000 clones, 75% to 85% found once; its top ten account for 4.3%. Study findings and constraints: Prediction of most subjects' HLA-A and HLA-B alleles by TCR beta sequences was reportedly accurate. Per published reports, the classifier diagnosed cytomegalovirus status with high specificity and sensitivity.

J was trimmed by 2 bases and V by 7 bases; bases with no gene match: 11. The CDR3 is made up of 16 amino acids. Germline CDR1 SGHTA, CDR2 FQGNSA. This clonotype was sampled from a man under 40 in good health and CMV-seronegative. The sequenced sample was PBMCs. This sequence joins TRBV7-2 and TRBJ2-1, with 7 nucleotides matching TRBD2. The CDR3 sequence: CASTSHLGGAYNEQFF. DNA for the CDR3: TGTGCCAGCACTAGTCATCTTGGGGGGGCCTACAATGAGCAGTTCTTC.